The TCR beta chain under discussion was sequenced for a study of T-cell memory formation after mild COVID-19 (dated by TCRdb to about 2021). Context from the whole study: Most TCR sequence clusters were specific to one of the two donors. Longitudinal TCRalpha and TCRbeta repertoire sequencing tracked T-cell clones expanding and contracting after mild COVID-19 in two donors. The cohort comprised two young, previously healthy adult volunteers, one female and one male.

What the work shows at the level of the full study, not this receptor alone: The study covered only a couple of mild cases, and larger cohorts including severe cases with pre-infection samples were considered necessary. Contracting CD4+ clones were located mainly in the CM and EM memory subsets, whereas CD8+ clones were found to be enriched in EMRA. The second-wave clones that peaked on day 37 were not confirmed to be SARS-CoV-2 specific. Clones that contracted from day 15 to 85 showed balanced CD4/CD8 phenotypes, whereas a second wave of clones that expanded from day 15 to 37 leaned towards CD4+. Some responding clones were detected in pre-infection memory, which suggested that pre-existing cross-reactive memory T cells had joined the SARS-CoV-2 response.

The CDR1 and CDR2 encoded by the germline V gene are MNHNS and SASEGT. V and J are truncated by 6 bases and 0 bases respectively, leaving an intervening sequence of 9 bases. The CDR3 spans 13 residues, from the cysteine through the valine. Kept here is only the CDR3 DNA, which spans 39 bases and is read in frame from base 1. As concerns this clonotype: Its antigen is not yet known. Base qualities are missing; no much larger clone stands one base away.

Ficoll-Paque density gradient centrifugation was used to isolate PBMCs. For sequencing, an Illumina NovaSeq 6000 was employed. cDNA libraries for TCRalpha and TCRbeta were prepared by 5'RACE using constant-segment primers, with sample barcodes and unique molecular identifiers added. Trizol reagent was used to extract RNA from every sample. The libraries were amplified in two PCR steps, and the second step added a second sample barcode and Illumina TruSeq adapters. Sequencing of libraries was performed on an Illumina NovaSeq with 2 x 150 bp paired-end reads. The authors' pipeline ran thus. Demultiplexing of reads and collapsing into UMI-guided consensus sequences were performed with migec v1.2.7. Using mixcr v2.1.11, UMI consensuses were aligned to TRA and TRB V and J templates and then assembled into clonotypes. A clonotype was counted as expanded or contracted only when both edgeR and NoisET called the clonotype significant, with the noise models trained on biological replicates. For edgeR calls, the thresholds were a false discovery rate-adjusted p below 0.01 and a log2 fold-change of 1. As an exploratory analysis of dynamics, PCA with hierarchical clustering was applied to max-normalized trajectories of the 1000 most abundant clonotypes. Separately sequenced CD4+ and CD8+ repertoires were used to assign the CD4 or CD8 phenotype of responding clones. The public sequencing data were trimmed at Q25 with fastp and processed into clonotypes with MiXCR by TCRdb, which kept only in-frame beta chains. Rows merge per CDR3 protein into single entries with the most common DNA and genes. None of the V and J calls come from the authors' own analysis; TCRdb made them. In all, the sample holds about 320,000 distinct CDR3 sequences, and around an eighth of those were seen once. About 21% of the sample lies in the top ten.

This TCR was recovered from a man aged 18 to 30 who had mild COVID-19 (a few samples of this study predate the infection). The sample titles of this study are shuffled in the database, so cell type and time point are left out; the donor was told from shared clones. The sample comprised PBMCs or a T cell subset sorted from them (not recorded which). The V and J segments used are TRBV6-1 and TRBJ2-7; the D region is possibly TRBD1 or TRBD2, each matching across 5 bases. This receptor carries the CDR3 CASRGDGSYEQYV. At the DNA level, the sequence is TGTGCCAGCAGGGGGGACGGCTCCTACGAGCAGTACGTC.